These 3 T cell receptor beta chains share one sample of origin, sequenced in a study of OX40 agonist ivuxolimab in advanced cancers. The data were produced by immunoSEQ multiplex PCR, yet TCRdb's version contains in-frame clones alone and is incomplete. The sample has approximately 86,000 clones, just over 90% seen once. This material consisted of CD4+ or CD8+ T cells sorted from blood, taken in a trial of the OX40 agonist ivuxolimab. These receptors all stem from an adult with an advanced solid tumor such as melanoma, head and neck, liver or kidney cancer.

The V and J genes are TRBV5-5 and TRBJ1-4; possibly TRBD1 for D (5 bases). Trimming removed 2 bases from V and 8 bases from J, with 13 bases in between. CDR3 length equals 14 residues. CDR1 is SGHKS, CDR2 YYEKEE, per germline (reference sequence). CDR3 in amino acids: CASSFQGMSEKLFF. For the CDR3, the DNA is TGTGCCAGCAGCTTCCAGGGTATGTCGGAAAAACTGTTTTTT.

This chain links TRBV28 with TRBJ2-5; no reliable D call. Germline V gene lookup returns CDR1 MDHEN and CDR2 SYDVKM. V was shortened by 6 bases and J by 0 bases, with 11 bases between the two germline ends. CDR3 size: 14 residues. The CDR3 sequence is CASRPVGYQETQYF. For the CDR3, the DNA is TGTGCCAGCAGACCTGTGGGTTACCAAGAGACCCAGTACTTC.

V usage is TRBV7-9 and J usage is TRBJ2-1, with 9 positions matching TRBD2. This CDR3 spans 14 amino acids. V lost 3 bases, J lost 9 bases, and 6 bases stayed unmatched. The V gene's germline CDR1 is SEHNR and CDR2 FQNEAQ (reference sequence). DNA of the CDR3: TGTGCCAGCAGCTTGGCTAGCGGGACTTCTGAGCAGTTCTTC. It codes for CASSLASGTSEQFF. Based on the CDR3 plus reference TRBV7-9 and TRBJ2-1, the full variable domain is DTGVSQNPRHKITKRGQNVTFRCDPISEHNRLYWYRQTLGQGPEFLTYFQNEAQLEKSRLLSDRFSAERPKGSFSTLEIQRTEQGDSAMYLCASSLASGTSEQFFGPGTRLTVL.